The next 5 T cell receptor beta chains were all read from a single sample in a study of lymphopenia after photon versus proton radiotherapy. Clones were read by immunoSEQ multiplex PCR, and TCRdb kept only the in-frame ones, dropping some. This sample yields tens of thousands of clones, of which approximately 84% are seen a single time; roughly 2.1% belongs to the top ten. Specimen: peripheral blood, collected from a patient treated with proton-based radiotherapy. These TCRs come from a man aged 60-69 years with pancreatic cancer.

The V gene is TRBV28, the J gene TRBJ1-5, with TRBD1 as a possible D gene (5 bases). V lost 3 bases to trimming and J lost 0 bases, with 9 bases between them. The CDR3 loop spans 15 amino acids. The germline V gene has CDR1 MDHEN and CDR2 SYDVKM. CDR3 sequence: CASSLAGPSNQPQHF. As DNA, the CDR3 is TGTGCCAGCAGTTTGGCAGGGCCTAGCAATCAGCCCCAGCATTTT.

The V and J genes are TRBV6-4 and TRBJ2-1; tentatively, D is TRBD1 (7 bases). This CDR3 has 14 amino acids. The germline CDR1 and CDR2 sequences are MRHNA and SNTAGT. Trimming pared 4 bases from V and 8 bases from J, leaving 15 bases between. The CDR3 region has the DNA TGTGCCAGCAGTGGGGCCGGAGGGGGCGATGAGCAGTTCTTC. Encoded protein: CASSGAGGGDEQFF.

The chain employs TRBV6-5 and TRBJ2-3; a possible D gene is TRBD2 (6 bases). Germline assignment: CDR1 MNHEY and CDR2 SVGAGI. V was shortened by 0 bases and J by 0 bases, with 10 bases between the two germline ends. The CDR3 runs 16 residues. CDR3 nucleotide sequence: TGTGCCAGCAGTTACTCGAGCGCGGGAAGCACAGATACGCAGTATTTT. This encodes CASSYSSAGSTDTQYF.

This clone was recorded a few times. For the CDR3, the DNA is TGTGCCAGCAGCTCGCGGGGACAGGGAATCTCCGGAAACACCATATATTTT. It translates to CASSSRGQGISGNTIYF. The V gene is TRBV11-2, the J gene TRBJ1-3; 9 nucleotides align to TRBD1. The CDR3 has 17 residues. V dropped 4 bases and J dropped 4; count of bases not matched to a gene: 11. CDR1 SGHAT and CDR2 FQNNGV come from the germline V gene. Full variable domain (outside the CDR3, taken from reference TRBV11-2 and TRBJ1-3): EAGVAQSPRYKIIEKRQSVAFWCNPISGHATLYWYQQILGQGPKLLIQFQNNGVVDDSQLPKDRFSAERLKGVDSTLKIQPAKLEDSAVYLCASSSRGQGISGNTIYFGEGSWLTVV.

The rearrangement links TRBV10-1 to TRBJ1-5; a weak D match, TRBD1 (5 bases). The V end was cut by 7 bases, the J end by 4 bases, with 20 bases between. The CDR3 is 16 amino acids. CDR1 is WNHNN and CDR2 is SYGVQD in the germline V gene (reference sequence). The CDR3 loop reads CASIKTQTEFNQPQHF. CDR3 in DNA: TGCGCCAGCATTAAAACCCAGACAGAATTTAATCAGCCCCAGCATTTT.